The rows below give T cell receptor beta chains drawn from one sample of a study of cytotoxic CD8 clonotypes in ibrutinib-treated CLL. Only in-frame clones appear in the TCRdb table, and some are missing; sequencing was by immunoSEQ multiplex PCR. The table records 200,000 or so clones, 70% of them present only once. Specimen: PBMCs, collected after 12 months of ibrutinib treatment. The receptors were sampled from a human donor with chronic lymphocytic leukemia. Both conserved end residues are part of each CDR3. D genes are given only for firm matches. Clone size is not always given. Where it is, it says once, few, many or a class for expanded clones.

j_call | cdr3_length | d_call | clone_size | v_call | cdr3_aa | cdr3_nt
TRBJ2-3 | 16 | TRBD2 | NA | TRBV9 | CASSARVAGSTDTQYF | TGTGCCAGCAGCGCGAGAGTAGCGGGGTCCACAGATACGCAGTATTTT
TRBJ1-6 | 15 | NA | NA | TRBV30 | CSTLRLISYNSPLHF | TGCTCCACGCTCAGGTTAATCTCCTATAATTCACCCCTCCACTTT
TRBJ2-3 | 16 | NA | NA | TRBV5-1 | CASSLEHRGGTDTQYF | TGCGCCAGCAGCTTGGAACACCGAGGGGGCACAGATACGCAGTATTTT
TRBJ1-4 | 15 | NA | NA | TRBV4-1 | CASSQEFQGWEKLFF | TGCGCCAGCAGCCAAGAATTTCAGGGCTGGGAAAAACTGTTTTTT
TRBJ1-2 | 15 | TRBD1 | few | TRBV25-1 | CASSATGTANYGYTF | TGTGCCAGCAGTGCAACAGGGACAGCTAACTATGGCTACACCTTC
TRBJ2-5 | 16 | NA | NA | TRBV4-1 | CASSLFGGLGQETQYF | TGCGCCAGCAGCCTCTTTGGAGGGCTAGGTCAAGAGACCCAGTACTTC
TRBJ1-2 | 16 | TRBD1 | NA | TRBV9 | CASSVVSSGTGGGYTF | TGTGCCAGCAGCGTAGTCTCGTCGGGGACAGGGGGTGGCTACACCTTC
TRBJ1-2 | 14 | NA | NA | TRBV5-6 | CASSFATGGYGYTF | TGTGCCAGCAGCTTCGCGACAGGAGGATATGGCTACACCTTC
TRBJ1-1 | 13 | TRBD1 | NA | TRBV28 | CASGTGINTEAFF | TGTGCCAGCGGGACAGGGATTAACACTGAAGCTTTCTTT
TRBJ1-5 | 16 | NA | once | TRBV9 | CASSVGAGGVGQPQHF | TGTGCCAGCAGCGTTGGGGCAGGTGGGGTGGGTCAGCCCCAGCATTTT
TRBJ2-3 | 15 | NA | NA | TRBV4-3 | CASSHQPEGSDTQYF | TGCGCCAGCAGCCACCAGCCCGAGGGTTCCGATACGCAGTATTTT
TRBJ2-5 | 13 | NA | NA | TRBV6-5 | CASSGTTQETQYF | TGTGCCAGCAGCGGGACAACCCAAGAGACCCAGTACTTC
TRBJ2-7 | 15 | NA | NA | TRBV5-6 | CASSPQGGGPYEQYF | TGTGCCAGCAGCCCCCAGGGAGGGGGCCCCTACGAGCAGTACTTC
TRBJ1-1 | 15 | TRBD1 | NA | TRBV28 | CASSFTGQGATEAFF | TGTGCCAGCAGTTTTACGGGACAGGGGGCTACTGAAGCTTTCTTT
TRBJ1-3 | 16 | NA | NA | TRBV7-2 | CASSLVPGATGNTIYF | TGTGCCAGCAGCTTAGTGCCGGGGGCAACTGGAAACACCATATATTTT
TRBJ2-7 | 15 | TRBD2 | NA | TRBV7-2 | CASSRLAGGTYEQYF | TGTGCCAGCAGCCGTCTAGCGGGGGGGACCTACGAGCAGTACTTC
TRBJ2-5 | 14 | NA | once | TRBV6-6 | CASSLLWGVETQYF | TGTGCCAGCAGTCTCCTTTGGGGCGTGGAGACCCAGTACTTC
TRBJ1-5 | 16 | NA | NA | TRBV19 | CASTPKGGHSNQPQHF | TGTGCCAGTACCCCAAAGGGCGGTCATAGCAATCAGCCCCAGCATTTT
TRBJ2-1 | 17 | TRBD2 | NA | TRBV18 | CASSPDGLAGGNNEQFF | TGTGCCAGCTCACCCGATGGACTAGCGGGAGGGAACAATGAGCAGTTCTTC
TRBJ2-3 | 16 | TRBD2 | NA | TRBV9 | CASSVGRLAATDTQYF | TGTGCCAGCAGCGTGGGAAGACTAGCGGCGACAGATACGCAGTATTTT
TRBJ2-7 | 14 | TRBD1 | once | TRBV11-2 | CASSLVGQGREQYF | TGTGCCAGCAGCTTAGTGGGACAGGGGCGCGAGCAGTACTTC
TRBJ2-5 | 11 | NA | NA | TRBV30 | CAWSVGETQYF | TGTGCCTGGAGTGTAGGAGAGACCCAGTACTTC
TRBJ2-7 | 17 | TRBD2 | NA | TRBV25-1 | CASSESTIAGANYEQYF | TGTGCCAGCAGTGAATCCACTATAGCGGGAGCGAACTACGAGCAGTACTTC
TRBJ1-2 | 14 | NA | once | TRBV29-1 | CSVDFQGRGYGYTF | TGCAGCGTTGATTTCCAAGGCAGGGGTTATGGCTACACCTTC
TRBJ2-7 | 15 | NA | NA | TRBV6-6 | CASSYSAGETYEQYF | TGTGCCAGCAGTTACTCGGCCGGGGAAACCTACGAGCAGTACTTC
TRBJ1-5 | 13 | NA | NA | TRBV19 | CASSIQGGQPQHF | TGTGCCAGTAGTATCCAGGGTGGACAGCCCCAGCATTTT
TRBJ2-3 | 14 | TRBD1 | NA | TRBV5-1 | CASRTDRGRDTQYF | TGCGCCAGCAGAACGGACAGGGGTAGGGATACGCAGTATTTT
TRBJ2-5 | 14 | TRBD1 | NA | TRBV28 | CASSSWDRGRTQYF | TGTGCCAGCAGTTCATGGGACAGGGGGAGGACCCAGTACTTC
TRBJ1-2 | 15 | TRBD1 | NA | TRBV4-1 | CASSQYDRGLYGYTF | TGCGCCAGCAGCCAATATGACAGGGGGCTGTATGGCTACACCTTC
TRBJ2-7 | 13 | NA | NA | TRBV7-2 | CASSLARISEQYF | TGTGCCAGCAGCTTAGCCCGTATCAGCGAGCAGTACTTC
TRBJ1-1 | 13 | NA | once | TRBV7-9 | CASSFTGRTEAFF | TGTGCCAGCAGCTTCACTGGGCGCACTGAAGCTTTCTTT
TRBJ1-2 | 13 | NA | NA | TRBV25-1 | CASSEAGLYGYTF | TGTGCCAGCAGTGAGGCAGGGCTGTATGGCTACACCTTC
TRBJ1-6 | 14 | TRBD1 | NA | TRBV2 | CASNGQGSNSPLHF | TGTGCCAGCAACGGACAGGGATCTAATTCACCCCTCCACTTT
TRBJ2-7 | 14 | TRBD2 | NA | TRBV7-2 | CASSSGTSGREQYF | TGTGCCAGCAGCTCGGGGACTAGCGGGCGCGAGCAGTACTTC
TRBJ1-2 | 16 | NA | once | TRBV5-1 | CASSPRGGGDMYGYTF | TGCGCCAGCAGCCCCCGAGGTGGGGGAGATATGTATGGCTACACCTTC